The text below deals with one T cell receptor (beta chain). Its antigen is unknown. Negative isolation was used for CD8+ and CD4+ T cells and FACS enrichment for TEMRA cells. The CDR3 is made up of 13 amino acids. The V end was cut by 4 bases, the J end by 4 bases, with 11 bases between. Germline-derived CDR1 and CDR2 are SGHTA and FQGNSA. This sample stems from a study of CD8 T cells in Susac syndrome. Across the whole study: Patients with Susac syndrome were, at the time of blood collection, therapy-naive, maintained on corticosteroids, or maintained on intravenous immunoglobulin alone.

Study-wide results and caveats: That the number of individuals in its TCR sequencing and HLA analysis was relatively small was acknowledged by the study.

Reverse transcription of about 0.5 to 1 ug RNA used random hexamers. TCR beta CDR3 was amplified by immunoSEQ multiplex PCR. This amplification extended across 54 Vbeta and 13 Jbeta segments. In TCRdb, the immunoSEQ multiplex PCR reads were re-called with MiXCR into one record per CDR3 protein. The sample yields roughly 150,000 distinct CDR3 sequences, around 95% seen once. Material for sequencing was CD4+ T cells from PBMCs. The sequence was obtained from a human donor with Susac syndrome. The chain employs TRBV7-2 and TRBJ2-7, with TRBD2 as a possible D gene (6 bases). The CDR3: CASSWRRGYEQYF. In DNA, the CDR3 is TGTGCCAGCAGCTGGAGGAGGGGTTACGAGCAGTACTTC.